This TCR beta chain was identified in a study of T cells in Graves' hyperthyroidism and ophthalmopathy. This clonotype showed up many times. Antigen unknown. Study findings and constraints: Before onset, ophthalmopathy was predicted by the model a median 6.5 months earlier. Through a model of 13 V-J features, ophthalmopathy was separated from stable hyperthyroidism.

The V gene's germline CDR1 is LGHNA and CDR2 YSLEER. Trimming took 2 bases from V and 7 from J; bases not matched to a gene: 6. The CDR3 consists of 15 residues. RNA transcripts gave rise to amplified TCR beta CDR3 regions. The HTBI set primed first-round TCR CDR3 RT-PCR. One entry per CDR3 protein, called by TCRdb with MiXCR from the multiplex PCR reads. Counted here are about 520,000 distinct CDR3 sequences, approximately 25% occurring once; the ten biggest clones make up roughly 12%. Duration under 3 months, a NOSPECS grade of at least 4, and a Clinical Activity Score of at least 3 characterized the ophthalmopathy patients. Clinical symptoms, serum thyroxine and TRAb, thyroid ultrasound and orbital computed tomography together formed the diagnostic basis.

This TCR derives from a woman in her thirties with Graves' ophthalmopathy. This chain connects TRBV4-3 to TRBJ2-2; 8 bases fit TRBD1. The sequenced material came from blood. CDR3 coding DNA: TGCGCCAGCAGCCAACTGACAGGGGCAAACGGGGAGCTGTTTTTT. It yields the protein CASSQLTGANGELFF.